This T cell receptor (beta chain) was sequenced during a study of cytomegalovirus exposure and HLA in healthy donors. Clones were read by immunoSEQ multiplex PCR, and TCRdb kept only the in-frame ones, dropping some. The data hold around 350,000 clones, with around 86% observed a single time. Points from the study as a whole: Later, an analysis found that TCR clusters from the first cohort tended to co-occur in the 120 or so validation repertoires. For most TCR sequences rarity was the rule, although some public TCRs occurred in many donors. Researchers catalogued 150 or so TCR beta chains as cytomegalovirus-associated. In vitro testing confirmed a few CMV-associated chains as specific for CMV antigens.

CDR1 and CDR2 (germline): GTSNPN, SVGIG (reference sequence). V dropped 5 bases and J dropped 4; count of bases not matched to a gene: 6. The CDR3 extends over 13 amino acids. A remark on this clone: Its specificity is unknown.

This receptor was identified in a woman younger than 35 in good health and CMV-seronegative. The sample consisted of PBMCs. The chain links TRBV30 to TRBJ1-1; TRBD1 agrees at 8 bases. CDR3: CAWGGDRGTEAFF. CDR3 nucleotides: TGTGCCTGGGGGGGAGACAGGGGCACTGAAGCTTTCTTT.